The source of this T cell receptor beta chain is a study of chemoradiotherapy in HPV16-positive cancers. Remarks on this clone: As yet, its antigen is unknown.

Samples were taken several times over chemoradiotherapy. CDR1 MNHNS and CDR2 SASEGT come from the germline V gene. CDR3 size: 15 residues. General observations from the study: For HPV16-positive patients, expanding HPV-responsive T cells associated with longer recurrence-free survival.

Clones were read by immunoSEQ multiplex PCR, and TCRdb kept only the in-frame ones, dropping some. The table lists around 7,100 clones, 74% of them singletons, with approximately 16% in the top ten. The rearrangement joins TRBV6-1 to TRBJ2-5; 12 bases align to TRBD2. This receptor was taken from a human donor with HPV-associated anogenital cancer. The starting material was tumor tissue, obtained from a patient who underwent chemoradiotherapy. CDR3 DNA: TGTGCAGGCTCCTGGGCTAGCGGGGGGGAAGAGACCCAGTACTTC. The encoded protein is CAGSWASGGEETQYF.